Listed below are T cell receptor beta chains from one sample, sequenced in a study of T cell changes during pregnancy in multiple sclerosis. The method was immunoSEQ multiplex PCR; TCRdb's version includes in-frame clones alone and lacks a portion of them. Of tens of thousands of clones in the sample, just under 95% were seen once. Sequenced here: peripheral blood, sampled in the third trimester of pregnancy. These receptors were obtained from a female donor with multiple sclerosis, enrolled in a pregnancy study. The CDR3 runs from the conserved cysteine through the conserved F or W. D genes are given only for firm matches. Clone sizes are given selectively: once, few, many, or a class where the clone is expanded.

J,D,size,V,CDR3,DNA
TRBJ2-3,TRBD1,-,TRBV7-9,CASSWGTGTVQLDTQYF,TGTGCCAGCAGCTGGGGGACCGGGACAGTACAACTAGATACGCAGTATTTT
TRBJ1-1,-,-,TRBV30,CAWSLQVNTEAFF,TGTGCCTGGTCTTTACAGGTGAACACTGAAGCTTTCTTT
TRBJ1-1,-,-,TRBV28,CASQPSGEGTEAFF,TGTGCCAGTCAGCCTTCGGGGGAAGGCACTGAAGCTTTCTTT
TRBJ2-7,TRBD2,-,TRBV28,CASSLTSGRRYEQYF,TGTGCCAGCAGCCTGACTAGCGGGAGGCGCTACGAGCAGTACTTC
TRBJ2-7,TRBD1,-,TRBV19,CASSPGTGSSYEQYF,TGTGCCAGTAGCCCCGGGACAGGGAGCTCCTACGAGCAGTACTTC
TRBJ2-2,-,-,TRBV9,CASSVGAGSNTGELFF,TGTGCCAGCAGCGTAGGGGCGGGCTCGAACACCGGGGAGCTGTTTTTT
TRBJ1-5,-,-,TRBV25-1,CASRGGRNQPQHF,TGTGCCAGCAGGGGGGGGAGGAATCAGCCCCAGCATTTT
TRBJ2-1,-,-,TRBV7-9,CASSSTRAGGHNEQFF,TGTGCCAGCAGCTCCACCCGGGCGGGTGGACACAATGAGCAGTTCTTC
TRBJ2-1,TRBD2,few,TRBV9,CASSVDGLAGSNEQFF,TGTGCCAGCAGCGTGGACGGACTAGCGGGCTCCAATGAGCAGTTCTTC
TRBJ2-5,-,-,TRBV30,CAWSPLGLQTQYF,TGTGCCTGGAGCCCACTGGGACTCCAGACCCAGTACTTC
TRBJ2-4,-,-,TRBV29-1,CSALTQANKNIQYF,TGCAGCGCTCTTACACAGGCGAACAAAAACATTCAGTACTTC
TRBJ2-1,-,-,TRBV27,CASFRSGFSYNEQFF,TGTGCCAGCTTCCGGAGCGGGTTCTCCTACAATGAGCAGTTCTTC
TRBJ2-1,TRBD2,few,TRBV4-1,CASSQVWLLAGGGQFF,TGCGCCAGCAGCCAAGTCTGGCTACTAGCGGGAGGGGGGCAGTTCTTC
TRBJ2-7,-,-,TRBV27,CASSWASDYEQYF,TGTGCCAGCAGTTGGGCTAGCGACTACGAGCAGTACTTC
TRBJ2-7,TRBD1,once,TRBV7-9,CASSPRLGTGEQYF,TGTGCCAGCAGCCCCCGTCTTGGGACAGGCGAGCAGTACTTC
TRBJ2-7,-,once,TRBV30,CAWTPSRGSSYEQYF,TGTGCCTGGACCCCTTCCCGAGGGTCCTCTTACGAGCAGTACTTC
TRBJ2-3,TRBD1,-,TRBV7-9,CASSLTNRGATDTQYF,TGTGCCAGCAGCTTAACCAACAGGGGAGCCACAGATACGCAGTATTTT
TRBJ2-1,TRBD2,-,TRBV19,CASGTSSNNEQFF,TGTGCCAGTGGGACTAGCAGTAACAATGAGCAGTTCTTC
TRBJ2-7,TRBD1,-,TRBV11-3,CASSSGQGNYEQYF,TGTGCCAGCAGCTCCGGACAGGGGAACTACGAGCAGTACTTC
TRBJ2-7,-,-,TRBV21-1,CASSKSAPGEQYF,TGTGCCAGCAGCAAAAGCGCCCCCGGCGAGCAGTACTTC
TRBJ2-7,TRBD2,-,TRBV7-2,CASSLAASGRSHEQYF,TGTGCCAGCAGCTTAGCGGCTAGCGGGAGGAGTCACGAGCAGTACTTC
TRBJ2-7,TRBD2,-,TRBV7-3,CASSLTASGSSYEQYF,TGTGCCAGCAGCTTAACCGCTAGCGGGAGCTCCTACGAGCAGTACTTC